The 5 T cell receptor beta chains below come from one sample, sequenced in a study of T-cell memory formation after mild COVID-19. TCRdb reprocessed the 5' RACE reads with MiXCR, giving one entry per CDR3 protein. There are under 300,000 distinct CDR3 sequences in the sample; roughly 8.2% occur only once, and less than 25% lies in the top ten. The sample was PBMCs or a T cell subset sorted from them (not recorded which). The receptors stem from a man aged 18 to 29 who had mild COVID-19 (a few samples of this study predate the infection). Cell type and time point are not known.

This clonotype came up many times. The chain carries TRBV12-3 or TRBV12-4 and TRBJ2-3; 7 bases fit TRBD1. CDR3 size: 18 residues. V shed 6 bases and J 0 bases; nucleotides not matched to a gene: 15. CDR3: CASRQEEVGTASTDTQYF. The DNA for the CDR3 is TGTGCCAGCAGACAGGAAGAGGTCGGGACAGCTAGCACAGATACGCAGTATTTT.

The chain recombines TRBV5-1 with TRBJ2-7; D is unclear. V was pared by 2 bases and J by 5 bases, with 8 bases between. Germline V gene sequence: CDR1 SGHRS, CDR2 YFSETQ. The CDR3 contains 12 residues. The CDR3: CASSLIGNEQYV. As DNA, the CDR3 is TGCGCCAGCAGCTTAATAGGGAACGAGCAGTACGTC.

This clonotype was counted only a few times. This sequence joins TRBV29-1 and TRBJ1-2; the D is unclear. The CDR3 is 12 residues long. The V gene lost 2 bases and the J gene lost 4 bases, with 8 bases spanning the gap. CDR1 is SQVTM, CDR2 ANQGSEA, per germline. The CDR3 sequence is CSVEFGFYGYTF. CDR3 nucleotides: TGCAGCGTTGAATTTGGCTTCTATGGCTACACCTTC.

The chain combines TRBV6-5 with TRBJ1-4; D is perhaps TRBD1 (6 bases). The CDR3 has 12 residues. V was shortened by 6 bases and J by 4 bases, with 6 bases between the two germline ends. CDR1 is MNHEY and CDR2 is SVGAGI in the germline V gene. The CDR3 DNA reads as TGTGCCAGCAGACAGGGTAATGAAAAACTGTTTTTT. It translates to CASRQGNEKLFF.

This chain uses TRBV4-1 with TRBJ1-5; D is uncertain. Germline CDR1 is MGHRA and CDR2 is YSYEKL. This CDR3 comprises 16 residues. V gave up 3 bases and J gave up 2 bases, with 14 bases separating them. CDR3: CASSQAVTHGNQPQHF. The DNA of the CDR3 is TGCGCCAGCAGCCAGGCAGTTACACATGGCAATCAGCCCCAGCATTTT.